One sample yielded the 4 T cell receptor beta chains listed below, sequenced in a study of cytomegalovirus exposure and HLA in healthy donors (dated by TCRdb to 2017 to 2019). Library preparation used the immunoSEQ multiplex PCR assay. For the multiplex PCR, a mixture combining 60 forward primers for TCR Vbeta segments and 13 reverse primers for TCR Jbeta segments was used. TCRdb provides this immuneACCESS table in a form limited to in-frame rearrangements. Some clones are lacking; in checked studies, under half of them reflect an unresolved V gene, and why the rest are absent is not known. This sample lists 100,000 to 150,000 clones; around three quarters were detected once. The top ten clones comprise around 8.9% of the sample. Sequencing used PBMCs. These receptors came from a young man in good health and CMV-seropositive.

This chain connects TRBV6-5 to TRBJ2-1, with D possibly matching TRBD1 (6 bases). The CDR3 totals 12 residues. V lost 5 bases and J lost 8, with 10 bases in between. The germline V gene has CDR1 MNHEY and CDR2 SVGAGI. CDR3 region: CASSLTGDEQFF. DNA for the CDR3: TGTGCCAGCAGTCTGACAGGAGATGAGCAGTTCTTC.

DNA of the CDR3: TGCGCCAGCAGCTTCGACTCCGGTTCACCCCTCCACTTT. Encoded protein: CASSFDSGSPLHF. The chain employs TRBV5-1 and TRBJ1-6; D not certain. Between the trimmed V and J ends, which lost 2 bases and 9 bases, there was a span of 9 bases. The CDR3 spans 13 residues. Per germline, CDR1 SGHRS and CDR2 YFSETQ.

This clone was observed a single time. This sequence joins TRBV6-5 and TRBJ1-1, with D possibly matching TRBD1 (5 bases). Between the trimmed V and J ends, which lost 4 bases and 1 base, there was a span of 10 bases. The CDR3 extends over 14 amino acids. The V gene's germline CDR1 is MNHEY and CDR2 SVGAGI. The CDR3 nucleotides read TGTGCCAGCAGTTTGGACAACGCGAACACTGAAGCTTTCTTT. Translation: CASSLDNANTEAFF.

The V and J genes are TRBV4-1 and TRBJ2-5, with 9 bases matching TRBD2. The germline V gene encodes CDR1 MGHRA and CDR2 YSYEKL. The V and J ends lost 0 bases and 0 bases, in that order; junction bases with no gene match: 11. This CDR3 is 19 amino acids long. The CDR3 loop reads CASSQDRGTSGQYQETQYF. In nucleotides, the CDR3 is TGCGCCAGCAGCCAAGATCGAGGAACTAGCGGGCAGTACCAAGAGACCCAGTACTTC.